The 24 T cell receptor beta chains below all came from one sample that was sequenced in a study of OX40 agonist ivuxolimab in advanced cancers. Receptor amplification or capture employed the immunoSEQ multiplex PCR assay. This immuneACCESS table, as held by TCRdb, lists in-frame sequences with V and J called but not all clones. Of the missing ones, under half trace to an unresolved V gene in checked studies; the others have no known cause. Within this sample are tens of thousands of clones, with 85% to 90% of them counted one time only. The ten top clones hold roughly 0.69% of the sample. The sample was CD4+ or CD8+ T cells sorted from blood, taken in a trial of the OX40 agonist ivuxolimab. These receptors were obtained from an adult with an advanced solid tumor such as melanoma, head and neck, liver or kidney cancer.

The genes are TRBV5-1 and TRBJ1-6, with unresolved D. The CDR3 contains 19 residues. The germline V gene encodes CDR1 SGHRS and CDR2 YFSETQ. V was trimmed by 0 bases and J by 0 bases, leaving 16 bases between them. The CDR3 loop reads CASSLAGSLWGSYNSPLHF. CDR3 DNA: TGCGCCAGCAGCTTGGCCGGGTCCCTCTGGGGCTCCTATAATTCACCCCTCCACTTT.

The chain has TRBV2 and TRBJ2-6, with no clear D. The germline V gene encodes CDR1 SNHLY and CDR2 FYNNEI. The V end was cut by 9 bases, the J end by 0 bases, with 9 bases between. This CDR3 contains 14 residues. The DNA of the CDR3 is TGTGCCAGACTGACGAGCTCTGGGGCCAACGTCCTGACTTTC. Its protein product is CARLTSSGANVLTF.

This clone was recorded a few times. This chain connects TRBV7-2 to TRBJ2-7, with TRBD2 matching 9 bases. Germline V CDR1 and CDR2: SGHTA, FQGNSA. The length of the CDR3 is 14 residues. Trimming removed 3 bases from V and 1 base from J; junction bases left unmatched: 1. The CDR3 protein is CASSFSGGSYEQYF. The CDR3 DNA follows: TGTGCCAGCAGCTTTAGCGGGGGTTCCTACGAGCAGTACTTC.

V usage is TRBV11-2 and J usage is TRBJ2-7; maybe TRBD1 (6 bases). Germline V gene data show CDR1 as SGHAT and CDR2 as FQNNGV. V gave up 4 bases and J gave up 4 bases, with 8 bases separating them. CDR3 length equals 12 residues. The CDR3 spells CASSSQGYEQYF. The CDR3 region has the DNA TGTGCCAGCAGCTCACAGGGTTACGAGCAGTACTTC.

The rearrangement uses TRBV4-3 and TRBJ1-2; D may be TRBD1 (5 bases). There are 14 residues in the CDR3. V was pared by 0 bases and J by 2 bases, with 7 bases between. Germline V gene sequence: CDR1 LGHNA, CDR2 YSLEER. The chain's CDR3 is CASSQENRNYGYTF. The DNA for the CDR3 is TGCGCCAGCAGCCAAGAGAACAGGAACTATGGCTACACCTTC.

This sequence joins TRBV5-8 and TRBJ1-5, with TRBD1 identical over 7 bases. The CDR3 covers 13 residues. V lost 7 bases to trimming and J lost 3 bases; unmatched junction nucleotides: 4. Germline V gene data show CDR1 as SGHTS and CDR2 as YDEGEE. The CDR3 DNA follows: TGTGCCAGCCACAGGGGTAACAATCAGCCCCAGCATTTT. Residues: CASHRGNNQPQHF.

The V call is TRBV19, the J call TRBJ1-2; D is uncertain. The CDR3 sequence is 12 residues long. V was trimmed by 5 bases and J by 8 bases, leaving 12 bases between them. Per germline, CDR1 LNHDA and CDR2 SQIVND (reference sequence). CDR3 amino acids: CASSEAQRGYTF. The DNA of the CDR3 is TGTGCCAGTAGTGAAGCCCAGCGGGGCTACACCTTC.

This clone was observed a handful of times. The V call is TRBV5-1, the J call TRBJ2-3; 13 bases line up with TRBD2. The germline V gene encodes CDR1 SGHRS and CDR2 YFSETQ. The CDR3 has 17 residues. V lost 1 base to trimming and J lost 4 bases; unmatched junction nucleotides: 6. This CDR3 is CASSLTSGGASPDTQYF. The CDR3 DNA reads TGCGCCAGCAGCTTGACTAGCGGGGGGGCAAGTCCAGATACGCAGTATTTT.

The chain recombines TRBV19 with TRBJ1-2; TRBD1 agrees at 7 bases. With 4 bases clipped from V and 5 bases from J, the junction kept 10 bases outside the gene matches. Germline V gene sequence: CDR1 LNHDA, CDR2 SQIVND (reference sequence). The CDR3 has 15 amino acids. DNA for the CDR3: TGTGCCAGTAGTAGAGGGACAGCAACCTCTTATGGCTACACCTTC. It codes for CASSRGTATSYGYTF.

CDR3 sequence reads: CASSLAGAHQPQHF. CDR3 bases: TGTGCCAGCAGCTTGGCCGGGGCCCATCAGCCCCAGCATTTT. The rearrangement links TRBV5-4 to TRBJ1-5; a possible D gene is TRBD1 (5 bases). Germline V gives CDR1 SGHNT, CDR2 YYREEE (reference sequence). The CDR3 consists of 14 residues. Between the trimmed V and J ends, which lost 0 bases and 5 bases, there was a span of 9 bases.

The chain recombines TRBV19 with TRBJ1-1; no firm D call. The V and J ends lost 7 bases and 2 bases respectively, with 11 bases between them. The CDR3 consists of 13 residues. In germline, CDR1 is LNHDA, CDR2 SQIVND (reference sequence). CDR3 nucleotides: TGTGCCAGTATAGAAGCCAAAAACACTGAAGCTTTCTTT. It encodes CASIEAKNTEAFF.

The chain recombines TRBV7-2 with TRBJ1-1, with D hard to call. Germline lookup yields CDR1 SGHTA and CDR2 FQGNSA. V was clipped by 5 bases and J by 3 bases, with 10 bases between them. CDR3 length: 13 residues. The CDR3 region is CASSVKWDTEAFF. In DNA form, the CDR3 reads TGTGCCAGCAGCGTAAAATGGGACACTGAAGCTTTCTTT.

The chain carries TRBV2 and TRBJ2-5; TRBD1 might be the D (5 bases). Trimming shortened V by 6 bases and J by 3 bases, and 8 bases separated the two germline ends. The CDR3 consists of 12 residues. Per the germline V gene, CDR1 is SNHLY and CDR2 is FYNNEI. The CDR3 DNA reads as TGTGCCAGCAGGATAGGGGAAGAGACCCAGTACTTC. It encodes CASRIGEETQYF.

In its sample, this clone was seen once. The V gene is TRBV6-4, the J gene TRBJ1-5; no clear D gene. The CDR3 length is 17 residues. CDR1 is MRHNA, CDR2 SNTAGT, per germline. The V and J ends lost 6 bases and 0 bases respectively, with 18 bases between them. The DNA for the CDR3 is TGTGCCAGCAGCAAAGAAGATAACGAGTATAGCAATCAGCCCCAGCATTTT. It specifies CASSKEDNEYSNQPQHF.

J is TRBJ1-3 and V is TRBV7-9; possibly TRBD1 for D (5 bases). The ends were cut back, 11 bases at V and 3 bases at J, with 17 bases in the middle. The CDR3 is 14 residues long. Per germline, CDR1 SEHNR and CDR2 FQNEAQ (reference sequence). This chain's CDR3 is CAPTDTAVGNTIYF. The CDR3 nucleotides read TGTGCCCCAACGGACACGGCGGTTGGAAACACCATATATTTT.

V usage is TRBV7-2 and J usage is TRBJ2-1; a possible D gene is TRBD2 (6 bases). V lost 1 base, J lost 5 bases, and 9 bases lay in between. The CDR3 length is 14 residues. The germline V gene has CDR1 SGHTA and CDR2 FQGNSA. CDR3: CASSLVGGNNEQFF. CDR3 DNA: TGTGCCAGCAGCTTAGTCGGGGGAAACAATGAGCAGTTCTTC.

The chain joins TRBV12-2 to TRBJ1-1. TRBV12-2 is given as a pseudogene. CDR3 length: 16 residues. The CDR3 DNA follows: TGTGCAAGTCGCTTAGGGGGGACGTTTGTAAACACTGAAGCTTTCTTT. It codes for CASRLGGTFVNTEAFF.

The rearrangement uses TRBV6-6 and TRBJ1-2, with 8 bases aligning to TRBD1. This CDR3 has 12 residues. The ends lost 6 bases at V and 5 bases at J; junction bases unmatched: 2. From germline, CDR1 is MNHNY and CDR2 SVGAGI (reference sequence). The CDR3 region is CASSDRGYGYTF. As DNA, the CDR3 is TGTGCCAGCAGCGACAGGGGTTATGGCTACACCTTC.

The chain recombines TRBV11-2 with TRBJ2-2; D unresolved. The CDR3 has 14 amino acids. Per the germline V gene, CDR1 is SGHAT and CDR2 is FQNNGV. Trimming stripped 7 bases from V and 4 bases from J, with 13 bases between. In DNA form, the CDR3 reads TGTGCCAGCACCCTTGACACCTCCACCGGGGAGCTGTTTTTT. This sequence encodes CASTLDTSTGELFF.

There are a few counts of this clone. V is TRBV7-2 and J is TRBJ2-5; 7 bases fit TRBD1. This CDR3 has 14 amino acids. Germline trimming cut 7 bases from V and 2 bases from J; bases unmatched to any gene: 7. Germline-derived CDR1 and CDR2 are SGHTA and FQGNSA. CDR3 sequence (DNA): TGTGCCAGCAAACAGGGGTATTTACAAGAGACCCAGTACTTC. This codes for CASKQGYLQETQYF. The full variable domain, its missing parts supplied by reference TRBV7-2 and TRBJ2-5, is GAGVSQSPSNKVTEKGKDVELRCDPISGHTALYWYRQSLGQGLEFLIYFQGNSAPDKSGLPSDRFSAERTGGSVSTLTIQRTQQEDSAVYLCASKQGYLQETQYFGPGTRLLVL.

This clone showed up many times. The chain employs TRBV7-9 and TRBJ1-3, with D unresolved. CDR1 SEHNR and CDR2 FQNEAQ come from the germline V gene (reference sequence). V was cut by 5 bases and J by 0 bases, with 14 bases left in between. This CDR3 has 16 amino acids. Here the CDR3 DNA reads TGTGCCAGCAGCCGAACTTTAGGGCTCTCTGGAAACACCATATATTTT. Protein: CASSRTLGLSGNTIYF.

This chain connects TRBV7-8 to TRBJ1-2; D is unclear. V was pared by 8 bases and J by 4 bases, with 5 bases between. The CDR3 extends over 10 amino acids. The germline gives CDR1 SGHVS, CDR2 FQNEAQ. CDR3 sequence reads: CASGGYGYTF. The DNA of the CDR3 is TGTGCCAGCGGTGGCTATGGCTACACCTTC.

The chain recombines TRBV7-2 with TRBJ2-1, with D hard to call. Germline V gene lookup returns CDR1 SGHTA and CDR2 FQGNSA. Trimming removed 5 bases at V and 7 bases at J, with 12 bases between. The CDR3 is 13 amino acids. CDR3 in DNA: TGTGCCAGCAGCCAACCGACGGTAAATGAGCAGTTCTTC. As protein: CASSQPTVNEQFF.

CDR3 amino acids: CASSEIVGEASTDTQYF. For the CDR3, the DNA is TGCGCCAGCAGTGAAATTGTGGGGGAGGCTAGCACAGATACGCAGTATTTT. The chain recombines TRBV10-1 with TRBJ2-3; a weak D match, TRBD2 (6 bases). The V and J ends lost 3 bases and 0 bases respectively, with 16 bases between them. From germline, CDR1 is WNHNN and CDR2 SYGVQD (reference sequence). This CDR3 is 17 amino acids long.